The T cell receptor beta chain under discussion was sequenced for a study of blood T cell repertoires in COVID-19. The CDR3 is made up of 18 amino acids. The V and J ends lost 1 base and 4 bases, in that order; junction bases with no gene match: 14. Germline lookup yields CDR1 SSHAT and CDR2 FNYEAQ (reference sequence). This table comes from immunoSEQ multiplex PCR, and its TCRdb copy is limited to in-frame clones, with some not included. The sample contains around 150,000 clones, approximately 80% of which appear only once. This clone has only one observation. The source material was PBMCs or T cells enriched from blood (not recorded which). The genes are TRBV7-7 and TRBJ2-7, with TRBD1 matching over 9 bases. The clonotype comes from a man aged 45-60 years who had recovered from COVID-19. The chain's CDR3 is CASSLGPQVGTGSYEQYF. The DNA for the CDR3 is TGTGCCAGCAGCTTAGGACCCCAAGTCGGGACAGGGTCGTACGAGCAGTACTTC.